The 18 T cell receptor beta chains reported below all come from one sample, sequenced in a study of T cell changes during pregnancy in multiple sclerosis. TCRdb's table, derived via immunoSEQ multiplex PCR, lists solely in-frame clones and lacks some. In the table there are around 44,000 clones, roughly 93% of which are singletons. The source was CD8+ T cells from peripheral blood mononuclear cells, collected in the third trimester of pregnancy. Every receptor here comes from a female donor with multiple sclerosis, enrolled in a pregnancy study.

The chain has TRBV4-3 and TRBJ1-2; TRBD1 is a possible D gene (5 bases). CDR1 LGHNA and CDR2 YSLEER come from the germline V gene. Between the trimmed V and J ends, which lost 1 base and 5 bases, there was a span of 11 bases. The CDR3 spans 14 residues. DNA for the CDR3: TGCGCCAGCAGCCAAGGTGGGGGAGGGTATGGCTACACCTTC. Protein: CASSQGGGGYGYTF.

This chain joins TRBV4-2 and TRBJ2-3, with TRBD2 as a possible D gene (6 bases). V shed 0 bases and J shed 3 bases, with 13 bases lying between them. This CDR3 spans 16 amino acids. Germline CDR1 is LGHNA and CDR2 is YNFKEQ. CDR3 sequence reads: CASSQDAGSPTDTQYF. The CDR3 nucleotides are TGTGCCAGCAGCCAAGATGCCGGGAGCCCAACAGATACGCAGTATTTT.

This chain joins TRBV28 and TRBJ2-3; 14 nucleotides line up with TRBD2. The CDR3 length is 18 residues. Germline assignment: CDR1 MDHEN and CDR2 SYDVKM. Trimming cost V 2 bases and J 5 bases; bases outside gene matches: 9. CDR3 protein: CASSLPKTSGRALDTQYF. The CDR3, as DNA: TGTGCCAGCAGTTTACCAAAGACTAGCGGGAGGGCCTTAGATACGCAGTATTTT.

The CDR3 DNA sequence: TGTGCCAGCTCGATGTTGGGGGGGGGCACCGGGGAGCTGTTTTTT. It encodes CASSMLGGGTGELFF. The chain uses TRBV27 and TRBJ2-2; the match to TRBD2 covers 7 bases. The CDR3 runs to 15 residues. V trimming: 8 bases; J trimming: 4 bases; junction bases outside the gene matches: 10. Germline V gene data show CDR1 as MNHEY and CDR2 as SMNVEV (reference sequence).

The J gene is TRBJ1-2, the V gene TRBV28; 8 positions match TRBD1. Per the germline V gene, CDR1 is MDHEN and CDR2 is SYDVKM. V dropped 2 bases and J dropped 6; count of bases not matched to a gene: 2. This CDR3 is built from 13 residues. The CDR3 here is CASSLGTGNGYTF. DNA for the CDR3: TGTGCCAGCAGTTTAGGGACAGGAAATGGCTACACCTTC.

The V gene is TRBV6-6, the J gene TRBJ2-7; possible D gene TRBD2, 7 bases. Germline-derived CDR1 and CDR2 are MNHNY and SVGAGI (reference sequence). V was trimmed by 0 bases and J by 5 bases, leaving 14 bases between them. The CDR3 runs to 15 residues. CDR3 amino acids: CASSYSWGGEDEQYF. DNA for the CDR3: TGTGCCAGCAGTTACTCGTGGGGGGGCGAGGACGAGCAGTACTTC.

The chain recombines TRBV6-1 with TRBJ1-5; perhaps TRBD1 as D (6 bases). CDR3 length: 15 amino acids. Germline loops: CDR1 MNHNS, CDR2 SASEGT. Trimming took 1 base from V and 6 from J, leaving 13 bases between them. CDR3 sequence (DNA): TGTGCCAGCAGTGAAGATTCAGGGGTGGCTCAGCCCCAGCATTTT. It translates to CASSEDSGVAQPQHF.

This sequence joins TRBV6-4 and TRBJ2-1; no reliable D call. The V gene lost 0 bases and the J gene lost 10 bases, with 7 bases spanning the gap. CDR3 length: 12 amino acids. Germline loops: CDR1 MRHNA, CDR2 SNTAGT. The CDR3 bases are TGTGCCAGCAGTGACTCTGGGCAGGAGCAGTTCTTC. Protein sequence: CASSDSGQEQFF.

This chain connects TRBV6-5 to TRBJ1-2, with no clear D. Germline loops: CDR1 MNHEY, CDR2 SVGAGI. The V gene lost 4 bases and the J gene lost 4 bases, with 16 bases spanning the gap. This CDR3 comprises 15 residues. As DNA, the CDR3 is TGTGCCAGCAGTTTACAGACCGTGAGCCCCTATGGCTACACCTTC. Amino acids: CASSLQTVSPYGYTF.

The CDR3, as DNA: TGCGCCAGCGGGACTAGCACAGATACGCAGTATTTT. Its translation is CASGTSTDTQYF. The chain uses TRBV5-1 and TRBJ2-3; a possible D gene is TRBD2 (6 bases). V was clipped by 7 bases and J by 0 bases, with 6 bases between them. This CDR3 has 12 residues. CDR1 and CDR2 from the germline V gene are SGHRS and YFSETQ.

This rearrangement joins TRBV7-9 to TRBJ2-5, with a possible D match to TRBD2 (5 bases). Trimming took off 5 bases at V and 0 bases at J, with 10 bases between the two ends. CDR3 length: 14 residues. The germline V gene has CDR1 SEHNR and CDR2 FQNEAQ (reference sequence). CDR3 coding DNA: TGTGCCAGCAGCCCCACGGGGTACCAAGAGACCCAGTACTTC. Amino acids: CASSPTGYQETQYF.

The V and J genes are TRBV6-6 and TRBJ1-3, with no clear D. Per the germline V gene, CDR1 is MNHNY and CDR2 is SVGAGI (reference sequence). The CDR3 loop spans 15 amino acids. The V and J ends lost 0 bases and 0 bases respectively, with 6 bases between them. CDR3 nucleotide sequence: TGTGCCAGCAGTTACTCGGTAGACTCTGGAAACACCATATATTTT. It yields the protein CASSYSVDSGNTIYF.

The chain uses TRBV28 and TRBJ2-7, with 11 bases fitting TRBD1. Germline loops: CDR1 MDHEN, CDR2 SYDVKM. Trimming at V came to 6 bases and at J to 5 bases, leaving 9 bases not matched to a gene. This CDR3 contains 15 residues. CDR3 bases: TGTGCCAGCAGCTTACGGGACAGGGGGTTCCACGAGCAGTACTTC. Its protein is CASSLRDRGFHEQYF. Combining the CDR3 with reference TRBV28 and TRBJ2-7 gives the whole variable domain DVKVTQSSRYLVKRTGEKVFLECVQDMDHENMFWYRQDPGLGLRLIYFSYDVKMKEKGDIPEGYSVSREKKERFSLILESASTNQTSMYLCASSLRDRGFHEQYFGPGTRLTVT.

This chain connects TRBV28 to TRBJ1-1, with D unresolved. The V end lost 10 bases, the J end lost 6 bases, and 15 bases lay between the germline ends. Germline-derived CDR1 and CDR2 are MDHEN and SYDVKM. This CDR3 has 12 residues. In DNA form, the CDR3 reads TGTGCCATCAGGCCCCCAAGCGCTGAAGCTTTCTTT. This gives the protein CAIRPPSAEAFF. Together with reference TRBV28 and TRBJ1-1, the CDR3 gives the full variable domain: DVKVTQSSRYLVKRTGEKVFLECVQDMDHENMFWYRQDPGLGLRLIYFSYDVKMKEKGDIPEGYSVSREKKERFSLILESASTNQTSMYLCAIRPPSAEAFFGQGTRLTVV.

This clone was seen just once. At one of its ends the junction is not consistent with the germline gene, which may arise from a read error. This sequence joins TRBV4-2 and TRBJ1-1; tentatively, D is TRBD1 (6 bases). Germline V gene lookup returns CDR1 LGHNA and CDR2 YNFKEQ. This CDR3 spans 11 amino acids. The CDR3 DNA reads TGTGCCTCCTACCGGGACACAGAAGCTTTCTTT. It yields the protein CASYRDTEAFF.

This clone showed up many times. This chain joins TRBV25-1 and TRBJ1-1, with TRBD1 identical over 10 bases. Trimming removed 6 bases from V and 5 bases from J; junction bases left unmatched: 6. This CDR3 region has 14 residues. Germline CDR1 reads MGHDK; CDR2 reads SYGVNS. The CDR3, as DNA: TGTGCCAGCAGCCCGGGACAGGGGAAGACTGAAGCTTTCTTT. The encoded protein is CASSPGQGKTEAFF.

The rearrangement joins TRBV4-2 to TRBJ2-7; 16 positions match TRBD2. The germline V gene has CDR1 LGHNA and CDR2 YNFKEQ. CDR3 size: 16 residues. The junction had 4 bases not matched to a gene; V was cut back by 4 bases and J by 4 bases. CDR3 loop: CASSLKGLAGGYEQYF. CDR3 nucleotides: TGTGCCAGCAGCCTAAAGGGACTAGCGGGAGGGTACGAGCAGTACTTC.

Only one count was recorded for this clone. Written as DNA, the CDR3 is TGTGCCCTAAAACGGGGGGTCCGGAGAGTTGAAGAAAAACTGTTTTTT. This gives the protein CALKRGVRRVEEKLFF. The rearrangement joins TRBV28 to TRBJ1-4, with D tentatively TRBD1 (5 bases). Trimming cost V 11 bases and J 8 bases, with 27 bases left between them. Per the germline V gene, CDR1 is MDHEN and CDR2 is SYDVKM. The CDR3 runs 16 residues.